The rows below give T cell receptor beta chains drawn from one sample of a study of blood T cell repertoires in COVID-19. The method was immunoSEQ multiplex PCR; TCRdb's version includes in-frame clones alone and lacks a portion of them. The repertoire holds 90,000 to 150,000 clones, around nine tenths seen once, with more than 2% in the top ten. Sequencing used peripheral blood. These receptors were taken from a woman between 45 and 60 years old with acute or convalescent COVID-19. CDR3s include the opening cysteine and the closing phenylalanine or tryptophan. A D gene is named only where the DNA matches it firmly.

J | D | V | CDR3
TRBJ2-5 | NA | TRBV29-1 | CSVYSGQETQYF
TRBJ2-5 | NA | TRBV29-1 | CSVGGLQETQYF
TRBJ2-4 | NA | TRBV19 | CASSVDRPGDIQYF
TRBJ2-7 | NA | TRBV30 | CAWGGSYEQYF
TRBJ2-7 | TRBD1 | TRBV27 | CASSPGQGIDEQYF
TRBJ1-6 | TRBD1 | TRBV27 | CASSLLLTGGTNSPLHF
TRBJ2-1 | NA | TRBV3-1/TRBV3-2 | CASSHASAYNEQFF
TRBJ1-5 | NA | TRBV3-1/TRBV3-2 | CASSQGTASNQPQHF
TRBJ2-1 | TRBD1 | TRBV7-2 | CASSSGTGSYNEQFF
TRBJ1-1 | TRBD1 | TRBV2 | CASSVKGAQTEAFF
TRBJ1-2 | TRBD1 | TRBV10-2 | CASRLGQGNYGYTF
TRBJ2-1 | NA | TRBV2 | CASVQYNEQFF
TRBJ2-7 | NA | TRBV6-2/TRBV6-3 | CASRPQGYEQYF
TRBJ2-1 | NA | TRBV5-1 | CASSLVRGYNEQFF
TRBJ1-6 | NA | TRBV7-3 | CASSFGSPGSPLHF
TRBJ2-2 | TRBD2 | TRBV23-1 | CASSLGGGRFAGELFF
TRBJ2-7 | TRBD2 | TRBV5-5 | CASSFASGSYEQYF